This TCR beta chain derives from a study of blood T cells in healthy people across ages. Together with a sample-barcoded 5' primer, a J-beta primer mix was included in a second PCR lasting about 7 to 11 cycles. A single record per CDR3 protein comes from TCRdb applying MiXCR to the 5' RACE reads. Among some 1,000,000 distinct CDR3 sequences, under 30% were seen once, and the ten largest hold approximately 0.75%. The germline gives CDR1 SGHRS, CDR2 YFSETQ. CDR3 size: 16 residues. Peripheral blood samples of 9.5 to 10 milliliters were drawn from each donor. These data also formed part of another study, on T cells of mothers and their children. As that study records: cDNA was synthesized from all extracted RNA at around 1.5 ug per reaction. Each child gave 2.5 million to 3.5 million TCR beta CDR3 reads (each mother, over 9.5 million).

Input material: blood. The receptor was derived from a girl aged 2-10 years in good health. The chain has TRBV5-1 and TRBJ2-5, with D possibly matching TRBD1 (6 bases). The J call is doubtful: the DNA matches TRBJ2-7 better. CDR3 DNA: TGCGCCAGCAGCCCAGGGGCCACGGGCCGCACCTACGAGCAGTACTTC. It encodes CASSPGATGRTYEQYF.